A selection of T cell receptor beta chains follows, all from one sample in a study of blood T cell repertoires in COVID-19. This table comes from immunoSEQ multiplex PCR, and its TCRdb copy is limited to in-frame clones, with some not included. The data contain 190,000 or so clones, 70% to 90% of them singletons. Material: peripheral blood. The origin of the receptors is a woman in her twenties or thirties with active or convalescent COVID-19. Each CDR3 is given with its conserved first and last residue. A D gene is named only where the DNA matches it firmly. Clone size appears in some rows only: once, few, many, or a class for an expanded clone.

V gene	D gene	clone size	J gene	CDR3 DNA	CDR3 protein
TRBV11-3	TRBD1	-	TRBJ1-4	TGTGCCAGCAGCCCCGGACAGGGCGAGGGTGAAAAACTGTTTTTT	CASSPGQGEGEKLFF
TRBV6-6	-	-	TRBJ2-3	TGTGCCAGCAGCAGAGGACAGCCCACAGATACGCAGTATTTT	CASSRGQPTDTQYF
TRBV5-1	TRBD1	-	TRBJ2-7	TGCGCCAGCAGCGCCGACAGGGTCGGGTACGAGCAGTACTTC	CASSADRVGYEQYF
TRBV6-1	-	-	TRBJ2-7	TGTGCCAGCAGTGAATTTGGCACCCCCTACGAGCAGTACTTC	CASSEFGTPYEQYF
TRBV3-1/TRBV3-2	TRBD1	once	TRBJ1-1	TGTGCCAGCAGAATACAGGGGGTCACTGAAGCTTTCTTT	CASRIQGVTEAFF
TRBV9	TRBD2	-	TRBJ2-5	TGTGCCAGCAGCCCGGGAGGGGGGACTGGCGGGGAGACCCAGTACTTC	CASSPGGGTGGETQYF
TRBV27	-	-	TRBJ2-2	TGTGCCAGCCGACGGACTTCTCTCGCCGGGGAGCTGTTTTTT	CASRRTSLAGELFF
TRBV11-3	TRBD2	once	TRBJ2-2	TGTGCCAGCAGCTCATTAGCGGGAAGCGCCGGGGAGCTGTTTTTT	CASSSLAGSAGELFF
TRBV6-5	TRBD1	-	TRBJ1-1	TGTGCCAGCACCAACTCAGGACAGGGGGTAAAAGCTTTCTTT	CASTNSGQGVKAFF
TRBV7-9	-	-	TRBJ1-4	TGTGCCAGCAGCTTATTTGAAGCGGTTAATGAAAAACTGTTTTTT	CASSLFEAVNEKLFF
TRBV7-8	-	-	TRBJ2-3	TGTGCCAGCAACTGGCGGTCCACAGATACGCAGTATTTT	CASNWRSTDTQYF
TRBV11-2	-	-	TRBJ2-7	TGTGCCAGCAGCTTCTCCCCCCCCTCGGGAGAGCAGTACTTC	CASSFSPPSGEQYF
TRBV3-1/TRBV3-2	TRBD1	-	TRBJ1-2	TGTGCCAGCAGCCGGACAGGGGGCGTCTCTGGCTACACCTTC	CASSRTGGVSGYTF
TRBV5-1	TRBD1	few	TRBJ1-1	TGCGCCAGCAGCTTGGACAGGGGCACTGAAGCTTTCTTT	CASSLDRGTEAFF
TRBV10-3	-	few	TRBJ1-1	TGTGCCATCAGGATAGAGGTCATGAACACTGAAGCTTTCTTT	CAIRIEVMNTEAFF
TRBV28	-	-	TRBJ2-7	TGTGCCAGCAGTTTCGGAGGATATGCCTACGAGCAGTACTTC	CASSFGGYAYEQYF
TRBV12-3/TRBV12-4	-	-	TRBJ1-2	TGTGCCAGCAGTTTAACAGACCCCTATGGCTACACCTTC	CASSLTDPYGYTF
TRBV11-2	-	-	TRBJ2-1	TGTGCCAGCAGCGTCTATACGGGTTCCCACAATGAGCAGTTCTTC	CASSVYTGSHNEQFF
TRBV5-6	TRBD1	-	TRBJ1-2	TGTGGAGGGGGCAGATTCCCTTATGGCTACACCTTC	CGGGRFPYGYTF
TRBV27	TRBD1	few	TRBJ1-2	TGTGCCAGCAGTTTGGCAGGGGGTGACTATGGCTACACCTTC	CASSLAGGDYGYTF
TRBV12-5	TRBD1	-	TRBJ2-3	TGTGCTAGTGGTTTGGTACTCTCCCCTCACAATACAGGGGAATCCACAGATACGCAGTATTTT	CASGLVLSPHNTGESTDTQYF
TRBV5-5	-	-	TRBJ1-1	TGTGCCAGCAGCTTGCAGGGAATTTACACTGAAGCTTTCTTT	CASSLQGIYTEAFF
TRBV10-1	TRBD2	-	TRBJ2-7	TGCGCCAGCAGACCGGGACTAGGATCCTACGAGCAGTACTTC	CASRPGLGSYEQYF
TRBV30	-	-	TRBJ1-2	TGTGCCTGGGCCCCCGGGTCCCCCTATGGCTACACCTTC	CAWAPGSPYGYTF
TRBV2	-	few	TRBJ1-2	TGTGCCAGCAGTGAGGCTTACTATGGCTACACCTTC	CASSEAYYGYTF
TRBV6-5	TRBD1	-	TRBJ1-4	TGTGCCAGCAGCTTTACAGGGGGAGGCGGGGAAAAACTGTTTTTT	CASSFTGGGGEKLFF
TRBV2	-	-	TRBJ1-4	TGTGCCAGCAGTGACAGGGGCGGTTATGAAAAACTGTTTTTT	CASSDRGGYEKLFF
TRBV14	TRBD2	-	TRBJ2-3	TGTGCCAGCAGCCCCGGGACTAGCATTGGGTATAAGAAGTATTTT	CASSPGTSIGYKKYF
TRBV5-6	-	-	TRBJ2-3	TGTGCCAGCACCTACCTCGGACATAGAGTCACAGATACGCAGTATTTT	CASTYLGHRVTDTQYF
TRBV5-1	-	-	TRBJ1-3	TGCGCCAGCAGCCCTCAAGGGCAGGGGACCTCTGGAAACACCATATATTTT	CASSPQGQGTSGNTIYF
TRBV5-6	TRBD2	-	TRBJ2-3	TGTGCCAGCAGCTCCGGAGCGGGGACGGGAGATACGCAGTATTTT	CASSSGAGTGDTQYF
TRBV6-1	-	-	TRBJ1-5	TGTGCCAGCAGTGAAGCAGCGGGGTCAGGCAATCAGCCCCAGCATTTT	CASSEAAGSGNQPQHF
TRBV3-1/TRBV3-2	-	-	TRBJ2-1	TGTGCCAGCAGCGTCCAAACTAGGTACAATGAGCAGTTCTTC	CASSVQTRYNEQFF
TRBV18	-	-	TRBJ1-1	TGTGCCAGCTCACCACGGATGGCAGAAGGGGCCATGAACACTGAAGCTTTCTTT	CASSPRMAEGAMNTEAFF
TRBV5-1	-	-	TRBJ2-7	TGCGCCAGCAGCTTGAGTCTAGCTGGCTACGAGCAGTACTTC	CASSLSLAGYEQYF
TRBV19	-	-	TRBJ1-4	TGTGCCAGTAGGGACGGTGGGGGCAGATCTAATGAAAAACTGTTTTTT	CASRDGGGRSNEKLFF
TRBV7-2	-	-	TRBJ2-1	TGTGCCAGCAGCCGGCAAGGGACAATCTACAATGAGCAGTTCTTC	CASSRQGTIYNEQFF
TRBV18	-	-	TRBJ2-1	TGTGCCAGCTCATTCTCTTACAATGAGCAGTTCTTC	CASSFSYNEQFF
TRBV20-1	-	-	TRBJ2-7	TGCAGTGCTAGTCAGGGAGGAAGGTACGAGCAGTACTTC	CSASQGGRYEQYF
TRBV2	-	-	TRBJ1-3	TGTGCCAGCCCCCAGGGGGGAAACACCATATATTTT	CASPQGGNTIYF
TRBV6-5	-	-	TRBJ2-1	TGTGCCAGCAGACAAGCCGCGGGGTACAATGAGCAGTTCTTC	CASRQAAGYNEQFF
TRBV19	-	once	TRBJ1-5	-	CASTSDRRSNQPQHF
TRBV7-9	-	once	TRBJ1-4	TGTGCCAGCAGCATAAGAAGAGGGAATCAAGAAAAACTGTTTTTT	CASSIRRGNQEKLFF
TRBV6-1	TRBD1	few	TRBJ2-5	TGTGCCAGCAGTAAAGCGTCAGGGGGCTCAGAGACCCAGTACTTC	CASSKASGGSETQYF
TRBV14	TRBD1	-	TRBJ1-3	TGTGCCAGCAGCCCGTGGGACAGATCTTCTGGAAACACCATATATTTT	CASSPWDRSSGNTIYF
TRBV2	-	-	TRBJ2-2	TGTGCCAGCGAATTTGGAGGGGCCGGGGAGCTGTTTTTT	CASEFGGAGELFF
TRBV11-3	-	few	TRBJ1-2	TGTGCCAGCAGCTTAAACCCCAGGGGCGCTTGGGACTATGGCTACACCTTC	CASSLNPRGAWDYGYTF